A single sample is the source of the 28 T cell receptor beta chains below, sequenced in a study of response to subunit inactivated influenza vaccine. Using its own MiXCR run on the RT-PCR reads, TCRdb lists one record per CDR3 protein. The data contain about 800,000 distinct CDR3 sequences, approximately 22% of them singletons. The sequenced sample was PBMCs from blood, obtained more than 4 days after vaccination. The receptors here all came from a man aged 45 to 65 who received an inactivated influenza vaccine.

The chain recombines TRBV29-1 with TRBJ2-7; either TRBD1 or TRBD2 may fit D (5 bases each). The CDR3 is 12 amino acids. Germline loops: CDR1 SQVTM, CDR2 ANQGSEA. V was cut by 5 bases and J by 3 bases, with 11 bases left in between. The CDR3 sequence: CSVWDGFYEQYF. CDR3 DNA sequence: TGCAGCGTTTGGGACGGATTCTACGAGCAGTACTTC.

This chain uses TRBV6-1 with TRBJ2-7, with 9 bases that match TRBD1. The junction had 11 bases not matched to a gene; V was cut back by 8 bases and J by 3 bases. The CDR3 loop spans 15 amino acids. In germline, CDR1 is MNHNS, CDR2 SASEGT. CDR3 sequence: CASQEGTGWSYEQYF. The DNA for the CDR3 is TGTGCCAGCCAAGAAGGGACAGGGTGGAGCTACGAGCAGTACTTC.

V is TRBV2 and J is TRBJ2-1, with 8 bases identical to TRBD1. The V and J ends lost 8 bases and 7 bases, in that order; junction bases with no gene match: 10. The CDR3 consists of 14 residues. Germline V gene data show CDR1 as SNHLY and CDR2 as FYNNEI. CDR3 sequence reads: CASAVQGARNEQFF. CDR3 sequence (DNA): TGTGCCAGCGCGGTCCAGGGGGCAAGGAATGAGCAGTTCTTC.

The chain uses TRBV5-5 and TRBJ2-5, with 7 bases aligning to TRBD2. J lost 1 base, V lost 3 bases, and 3 bases had no gene match. The CDR3 contains 14 residues. From germline, CDR1 is SGHKS and CDR2 YYEKEE (reference sequence). The CDR3 nucleotides read TGTGCCAGCAGCTGGGGGGGATCCCAAGAGACCCAGTACTTC. Protein sequence: CASSWGGSQETQYF. The full variable domain, its missing parts supplied by reference TRBV5-5 and TRBJ2-5, is DAGVTQSPTHLIKTRGQQVTLRCSPISGHKSVSWYQQVLGQGPQFIFQYYEKEERGRGNFPDRFSARQFPNYSSELNVNALLLGDSALYLCASSWGGSQETQYFGPGTRLLVL.

The chain links TRBV2 to TRBJ1-6; D may be TRBD1 (5 bases). The CDR3 length is 13 residues. Germline CDR1 and CDR2: SNHLY and FYNNEI. Trimming removed 7 bases at V and 10 bases at J, with 14 bases between. As DNA, the CDR3 is TGTGCCAGCACGGGGCAAGTTTCCTCACCCCTCCACTTT. Protein sequence: CASTGQVSSPLHF.

The V call is TRBV20-1, the J call TRBJ2-3; 8 bases match TRBD2. The J segment lost 4 bases and the V segment lost 6 bases, leaving 9 bases of the junction unmatched. The germline V gene has CDR1 DFQATT and CDR2 SNEGSKA (reference sequence). CDR3 length: 14 amino acids. DNA for the CDR3: TGCAGTGCCATCCTAGCGGGTCCGTCAGATACGCAGTATTTT. Translating it yields CSAILAGPSDTQYF.

In DNA, the CDR3 is TGTGCCAGCAGTTTAAGGTGGGTCAACCAGCCCCAGCATTTT. It specifies CASSLRWVNQPQHF. V is TRBV12-3 or TRBV12-4 and J is TRBJ1-5; no definite D call. The CDR3 length is 14 residues. Trimming took 2 bases from V and 7 from J, leaving 12 bases between them.

A few counts support this clonotype. J is TRBJ2-2 and V is TRBV12-5; no clear D gene. V lost 1 base and J 1 base, leaving 10 bases between the germline ends. From germline, CDR1 is LGHNT and CDR2 FRNRAP. The CDR3 length is 16 residues. CDR3 region: CASGLARSRNTGELFF. The CDR3 nucleotides read TGTGCTAGTGGTTTGGCGCGATCTAGGAACACCGGGGAGCTGTTTTTT.

This rearrangement joins TRBV30 to TRBJ2-1; a possible D gene is TRBD2 (5 bases). This CDR3 spans 15 amino acids. Germline CDR1 and CDR2: GTSNPN and SVGIG (reference sequence). Trimming took off 0 bases at V and 8 bases at J, with 17 bases between the two ends. The CDR3 is CAWSVRLGVDDEQFF. CDR3 in DNA: TGTGCCTGGAGTGTACGTCTCGGGGTGGACGATGAGCAGTTCTTC.

The chain employs TRBV28 and TRBJ2-1, with D perhaps matching TRBD2 (6 bases). The V end lost 7 bases, the J end lost 9 bases, and 16 bases lay between the germline ends. This CDR3 region has 13 residues. The germline gives CDR1 MDHEN, CDR2 SYDVKM. This CDR3 reads CASTDSGSAEQFF. The CDR3 DNA sequence: TGTGCCAGCACCGATTCCGGGAGTGCTGAGCAGTTCTTC.

The J gene is TRBJ2-7, the V gene TRBV5-5; a weak D match, TRBD1 (5 bases). The CDR3 contains 17 residues. Trimming shortened V by 0 bases and J by 0 bases, and 16 bases separated the two germline ends. From germline, CDR1 is SGHKS and CDR2 YYEKEE (reference sequence). The CDR3 DNA follows: TGTGCCAGCAGCTTGGTTCTAGACAGCTTAAGCTCCTACGAGCAGTACTTC. Translated: CASSLVLDSLSSYEQYF.

This clonotype was picked up a small number of times. The V gene is TRBV6-1, the J gene TRBJ2-3; 11 nucleotides match TRBD2. The CDR3 is 21 residues long. V dropped 1 base and J dropped 5; count of bases not matched to a gene: 20. Germline V gene data show CDR1 as MNHNS and CDR2 as SASEGT. CDR3 protein: CASSEGPFTYFLAGGVDTQYF. The CDR3, as DNA: TGTGCCAGCAGTGAAGGCCCCTTCACATATTTCCTAGCGGGAGGAGTAGATACGCAGTATTTT.

This clonotype appeared a few times. The CDR3 DNA follows: TGTGCCACCAGTGACGACAGGAACTCCTACAATGAGCAGTTCTTC. As protein: CATSDDRNSYNEQFF. V and J are TRBV24-1 and TRBJ2-1; D is possibly TRBD1 (6 bases). Trimming stripped 4 bases from V and 0 bases from J, with 9 bases between. Germline V gives CDR1 KGHDR, CDR2 SFDVKD. The CDR3 has 15 residues.

This clonotype was found many times. CDR3 amino acids: CSAKAGGIYGYTF. The CDR3 bases are TGCAGTGCTAAGGCAGGGGGCATCTATGGCTACACCTTC. This chain joins TRBV20-1 and TRBJ1-2; TRBD1 agrees at 8 bases. Germline CDR1 is DFQATT and CDR2 is SNEGSKA (reference sequence). V shed 4 bases, J shed 4 bases, and the junction held 5 bases outside the gene matches. CDR3 length: 13 residues.

This clonotype occurred a few times. The V and J genes are TRBV24-1 and TRBJ2-2; D remains ambiguous. CDR3 size: 13 residues. Trimming took off 2 bases at V and 10 bases at J, with 10 bases between the two ends. Germline V lookup: CDR1 KGHDR, CDR2 SFDVKD. CDR3 nucleotides: TGTGCCACCAGTGATTCGGTTACTCCGGAGCTGTTTTTT. Encoded protein: CATSDSVTPELFF.

V gene TRBV29-1 combines with J gene TRBJ1-1, with D perhaps matching TRBD1 (6 bases). V lost 6 bases to trimming and J lost 2 bases, with 16 bases between them. Germline V gene lookup returns CDR1 SQVTM and CDR2 ANQGSEA. The CDR3 sequence is 14 residues long. CDR3 residues: CSVRRQGRNTEAFF. The CDR3 DNA is TGCAGCGTCCGCCGGCAGGGGCGAAACACTGAAGCTTTCTTT.

The chain has TRBV21-1 and TRBJ2-3; TRBD1 is the table's D call, not checked against the DNA. TRBV21-1 is a documented pseudogene. The CDR3 is 15 amino acids. The CDR3 region is CASSKGRGHTDTQYF. For the CDR3, the DNA is TGTGCCAGCAGCAAGGGGAGAGGACACACAGATACGCAGTATTTT.

This clonotype was counted a few times. The chain uses TRBV12-3 or TRBV12-4 and TRBJ1-1; D remains unclear. The CDR3 covers 14 residues. V was trimmed by 2 bases and J by 3 bases, leaving 10 bases between them. CDR3 protein: CASSLFAVHTEAFF. The CDR3 DNA sequence: TGTGCCAGCAGTTTATTTGCAGTTCACACTGAAGCTTTCTTT.

CDR3 DNA sequence: TGCGCCAGCAGCCCCTTCGAAGGAAGAAACACCGGGGAGCTGTTTTTT. It translates to CASSPFEGRNTGELFF. The chain couples TRBV4-3 to TRBJ2-2; D gene unclear. Germline CDR1 reads LGHNA; CDR2 reads YSLEER. This CDR3 has 16 amino acids. Trimming took 4 bases from V and 2 from J, leaving 14 bases between them.

This chain's CDR3 is CASRPRTEAFF. As DNA, the CDR3 is TGTGCCAGCAGGCCCAGGACTGAAGCTTTCTTT. The chain uses TRBV12-3 or TRBV12-4 and TRBJ1-1; no definite D call. This CDR3 spans 11 amino acids. V was shortened by 6 bases and J by 5 bases, with 7 bases between the two germline ends.

This clonotype was counted a few times. The gene calls are TRBV7-2 and TRBJ2-3; D possibly matches TRBD1 or TRBD2 (7 bases each). The CDR3 loop spans 17 amino acids. CDR1 and CDR2 from the germline V gene are SGHTA and FQGNSA. V was trimmed by 2 bases and J by 5 bases, leaving 20 bases between them. The CDR3 DNA is TGTGCCAGCAGCTTAACCAGACAGGGAGGGTCTGGAGATACGCAGTATTTT. Amino acids: CASSLTRQGGSGDTQYF.

In this sample, this clonotype turned up a few times. The chain couples TRBV24-1 to TRBJ2-1, with TRBD1 matching 9 bases. The CDR3 sequence is 16 residues long. The ends lost 4 bases at V and 4 bases at J; junction bases unmatched: 7. The V gene's germline CDR1 is KGHDR and CDR2 SFDVKD. The CDR3 DNA sequence: TGTGCCACCAGTGACCCGGGACAGGGATTTTACAATGAGCAGTTCTTC. This gives the protein CATSDPGQGFYNEQFF.

This rearrangement joins TRBV7-8 to TRBJ1-1, with D perhaps TRBD1 (5 bases). The CDR3 loop spans 15 amino acids. CDR1 is SGHVS and CDR2 is FQNEAQ in the germline V gene. The germline V and J ends were trimmed by 1 base and 6 bases, with 15 bases remaining between them. The CDR3 loop is CASSLGLAGRAEAFF. The CDR3 nucleotides are TGTGCCAGCAGCTTAGGGTTGGCGGGACGGGCTGAAGCTTTCTTT.

The chain carries TRBV24-1 and TRBJ2-3; no clear D gene. The V and J ends lost 4 bases and 7 bases respectively, with 14 bases between them. Germline assignment: CDR1 KGHDR and CDR2 SFDVKD. The CDR3 covers 14 residues. In DNA, the CDR3 is TGTGCCACCAGTGACTTCCGAGTGGCTAATACGCAGTATTTT. It is translated as CATSDFRVANTQYF.

The CDR3 DNA reads as TGTGCCAGCAGCTTGCGGCACTCCTACGAGCAGTACTTC. It codes for CASSLRHSYEQYF. This rearrangement joins TRBV5-6 to TRBJ2-7; D is unclear. This CDR3 has 13 residues. Germline V gives CDR1 SGHDT, CDR2 YYEEEE. The germline V and J ends were trimmed by 1 base and 0 bases, with 5 bases remaining between them.

The chain employs TRBV5-1 and TRBJ1-1, with D maybe TRBD1 (5 bases). The CDR3 is made up of 15 amino acids. CDR1 and CDR2 (germline): SGHRS, YFSETQ. V was cut by 2 bases and J by 1 base, with 12 bases left in between. This chain's CDR3 is CASSLLPGTNTEAFF. The CDR3, as DNA: TGCGCCAGCAGCTTACTTCCCGGGACGAACACTGAAGCTTTCTTT.

The chain links TRBV6-5 to TRBJ2-7, with D possibly being TRBD2 (5 bases). Trimming removed 2 bases at V and 9 bases at J, with 8 bases between. This CDR3 is built from 11 residues. Per germline, CDR1 MNHEY and CDR2 SVGAGI. This CDR3 reads CASSYDAGQYF. The CDR3 DNA sequence: TGTGCCAGCAGTTACGACGCGGGGCAGTACTTC.

This rearrangement joins TRBV27 to TRBJ1-6; D might be TRBD1 (5 bases). CDR1 and CDR2 (germline): MNHEY, SMNVEV (reference sequence). The CDR3 has 19 residues. V lost 5 bases, J lost 7 bases, and 27 bases lay in between. CDR3 loop: CASSPQGRQYPYLNSPLHF. For the CDR3, the DNA is TGTGCCAGCAGTCCCCAAGGCCGACAGTACCCGTATTTAAATTCACCCCTCCACTTT.